The next 26 T cell receptor beta chains were all read from a single sample in a study of TIL therapy for anti-PD-1-resistant metastatic lung cancer. Specified time point: pre-treatment sample, taken before nivolumab and TIL therapy. The libraries were made with immunoSEQ v3. The repertoire was sequenced with immunoSEQ multiplex PCR; TCRdb's copy has only in-frame clones and lacks some. This sample carries tens of thousands of clones, about 73% of them seen once, and the ten largest clones take under 7.5%. The sample consisted of blood, taken at baseline. These receptors all come from a person between 25 and 79 years old with non-small cell lung cancer.

The chain joins TRBV9 to TRBJ1-2; D unclear. Germline CDR1 SGDLS, CDR2 YYNGEE. Between the trimmed V and J ends, which lost 0 bases and 4 bases, there was a span of 13 bases. There are 15 residues in the CDR3. The CDR3 DNA follows: TGTGCCAGCAGCGTAGCTACGTCAGACACCTATGGCTACACCTTC. Its translation: CASSVATSDTYGYTF. Using reference TRBV9 and TRBJ1-2 for the parts outside the CDR3, the full variable domain is DSGVTQTPKHLITATGQRVTLRCSPRSGDLSVYWYQQSLDQGLQFLIQYYNGEERAKGNILERFSAQQFPDLHSELNLSSLELGDSALYFCASSVATSDTYGYTFGSGTRLTVV.

The chain carries TRBV7-8 and TRBJ1-4; 9 nucleotides line up with TRBD1. Germline assignment: CDR1 SGHVS and CDR2 FQNEAQ. CDR3 size: 15 residues. V lost 1 base, J lost 8 bases, and 5 bases stayed unmatched. The CDR3 sequence is CASSLVGTGREKLFF. The CDR3, as DNA: TGTGCCAGCAGCTTAGTCGGGACAGGGCGCGAAAAACTGTTTTTT.

This sequence joins TRBV6-5 and TRBJ2-2; D is uncertain. The CDR3 is 14 amino acids. CDR1 and CDR2 from the germline V gene are MNHEY and SVGAGI. With 2 bases removed from V and 1 base from J, the gap between germline ends came to 5 bases. In DNA, the CDR3 is TGTGCCAGCAGTTACGGGGAGAACACCGGGGAGCTGTTTTTT. The encoded protein is CASSYGENTGELFF.

The chain has TRBV27 and TRBJ2-1; 14 bases are shared with TRBD2. This CDR3 has 17 amino acids. Looked up from germline, CDR1 is MNHEY and CDR2 is SMNVEV (reference sequence). Unmatched junction bases numbered 8, after V lost 5 bases and J lost 5 bases. The CDR3 protein is CASSRRTSGGMDNEQFF. The CDR3 region has the DNA TGTGCCAGCAGTCGTCGGACTAGCGGGGGGATGGACAATGAGCAGTTCTTC.

The CDR3 reads CASRDRGNQPQHF. The CDR3 bases are TGTGCCAGCAGGGACAGGGGCAATCAGCCCCAGCATTTT. The gene calls are TRBV6-5 and TRBJ1-5; 8 bases map to TRBD1. J was trimmed by 2 bases and V by 6 bases; bases with no gene match: 0. Germline V gives CDR1 MNHEY, CDR2 SVGAGI. The CDR3 runs to 13 residues.

This clone came up a few times. The chain joins TRBV5-1 to TRBJ2-2; 7 bases line up with TRBD1. V lost 3 bases to trimming and J lost 3 bases; unmatched junction nucleotides: 2. The CDR3 contains 14 residues. From germline, CDR1 is SGHRS and CDR2 YFSETQ. The chain's CDR3 is CASSSTGDTGELFF. In nucleotides, the CDR3 is TGCGCCAGCAGCTCAACAGGGGACACCGGGGAGCTGTTTTTT.

This clone occurred a few times. The chain carries TRBV19 and TRBJ1-1; D not certain. V was trimmed by 5 bases and J by 4 bases, leaving 14 bases between them. Germline CDR1 reads LNHDA; CDR2 reads SQIVND (reference sequence). This CDR3 comprises 14 residues. Written as DNA, the CDR3 is TGTGCCAGTAGTGGGGAACAGACGGGCACTGAAGCTTTCTTT. This translates into CASSGEQTGTEAFF.

The genes are TRBV28 and TRBJ2-2; 7 bases are a match to TRBD2. The CDR3 is 16 residues long. Germline V gene sequence: CDR1 MDHEN, CDR2 SYDVKM. V dropped 5 bases and J dropped 1; count of bases not matched to a gene: 7. In DNA form, the CDR3 reads TGTGCCAGCAGTCCAGTTCTAGCGGAGAACACCGGGGAGCTGTTTTTT. Its translation: CASSPVLAENTGELFF.

V is TRBV11-2 and J is TRBJ2-4, with D perhaps matching TRBD1 (6 bases). V was clipped by 3 bases and J by 8 bases, with 11 bases between them. This CDR3 has 13 amino acids. CDR1 and CDR2 from the germline V gene are SGHAT and FQNNGV. The CDR3 here is CASSFVRGDIQYF. CDR3 sequence (DNA): TGTGCCAGCAGCTTCGTCAGGGGAGACATTCAGTACTTC.

This clone was counted between two and nine times. The chain is built from TRBV2 and TRBJ1-4; TRBD1 agrees at 9 bases. CDR1 SNHLY and CDR2 FYNNEI come from the germline V gene. CDR3 length equals 14 residues. The J segment lost 5 bases and the V segment lost 7 bases, leaving 5 bases of the junction unmatched. The CDR3 spells CASMDRGNNEKLFF. The DNA of the CDR3 is TGTGCCAGCATGGACAGGGGAAACAATGAAAAACTGTTTTTT.

V is TRBV28 and J is TRBJ1-5; D unresolved. This CDR3 is built from 16 residues. The V end was cut by 2 bases, the J end by 0 bases, with 11 bases between. Germline V gene data show CDR1 as MDHEN and CDR2 as SYDVKM. The CDR3 loop reads CASSLLDPVSNQPQHF. DNA for the CDR3: TGTGCCAGCAGTTTACTCGACCCAGTTAGCAATCAGCCCCAGCATTTT.

The gene calls are TRBV5-6 and TRBJ2-3; TRBD2 aligns across 12 bases. This CDR3 has 16 amino acids. J lost 2 bases, V lost 2 bases, and 3 bases had no gene match. Germline-derived CDR1 and CDR2 are SGHDT and YYEEEE. CDR3 region: CASSFRLAGDTDTQYF. DNA for the CDR3: TGTGCCAGCAGCTTCCGACTAGCGGGGGACACAGATACGCAGTATTTT.

The rearrangement links TRBV15 to TRBJ2-2; D is possibly TRBD1 (7 bases). V lost 5 bases and J 3 bases, leaving 16 bases between the germline ends. Looked up from germline, CDR1 is LNHNV and CDR2 is YYDKDF (reference sequence). This CDR3 comprises 16 residues. The CDR3, as DNA: TGTGCCACCAGCGCCCGTGTCAGGGGGGACACCGGGGAGCTGTTTTTT. It encodes CATSARVRGDTGELFF.

This chain connects TRBV29-1 to TRBJ1-2; possibly TRBD1 for D (5 bases). V lost 2 bases to trimming and J lost 8 bases, with 12 bases between them. This CDR3 region has 12 residues. The V gene's germline CDR1 is SQVTM and CDR2 ANQGSEA. This CDR3 is CSVERGVRGYTF. The CDR3, as DNA: TGCAGCGTTGAACGGGGGGTTCGGGGCTACACCTTC.

The V call is TRBV7-2, the J call TRBJ1-4, with D hard to call. V lost 8 bases and J 3 bases, leaving 7 bases between the germline ends. Germline V lookup: CDR1 SGHTA, CDR2 FQGNSA. There are 12 residues in the CDR3. The DNA for the CDR3 is TGTGCCAGCTCTAGGGCTAATGAAAAACTGTTTTTT. Protein: CASSRANEKLFF.

This chain uses TRBV27 with TRBJ1-3; TRBD1 agrees at 8 bases. Germline loops: CDR1 MNHEY, CDR2 SMNVEV (reference sequence). The CDR3 loop spans 15 amino acids. V shed 5 bases, J shed 4 bases, and the junction held 7 bases outside the gene matches. As DNA, the CDR3 is TGTGCCAGCAGTCCGCAGGGGGCGCGGGGAAACACCATATATTTT. Translating it yields CASSPQGARGNTIYF.

This rearrangement joins TRBV5-1 to TRBJ2-3; D is possibly TRBD2 (7 bases). The V end was cut by 2 bases, the J end by 1 base, with 23 bases between. CDR1 and CDR2 (germline): SGHRS, YFSETQ. CDR3 length: 19 amino acids. CDR3 region: CASSFLGGGLQKGTDTQYF. CDR3 sequence (DNA): TGCGCCAGCAGCTTCCTTGGCGGGGGCCTACAGAAGGGCACAGATACGCAGTATTTT.

The sample holds one count of this clone. The chain couples TRBV7-2 to TRBJ2-1; possibly TRBD1 or TRBD2 for D (7 bases each). V was shortened by 0 bases and J by 3 bases, with 15 bases between the two germline ends. CDR3 length: 17 residues. Germline CDR1 SGHTA, CDR2 FQGNSA. Here the CDR3 DNA reads TGTGCCAGCAGCTTAGCGCAGGGGGGGGCCGTCTACAATGAGCAGTTCTTC. Translated, it gives CASSLAQGGAVYNEQFF.

The rearrangement uses TRBV4-2 and TRBJ2-3; D possibly corresponds to TRBD1 (6 bases). Looked up from germline, CDR1 is LGHNA and CDR2 is YNFKEQ. The V and J ends lost 0 bases and 4 bases respectively, with 11 bases between them. The CDR3 totals 15 residues. The CDR3 protein is CASSQDGQGSDTQYF. CDR3 nucleotides: TGTGCCAGCAGCCAAGATGGCCAGGGGTCAGATACGCAGTATTTT.

The chain links TRBV19 to TRBJ1-5; TRBD1 matches at 9 bases. Germline V CDR1 and CDR2: LNHDA, SQIVND (reference sequence). The CDR3 is 17 residues long. Trimming at V came to 5 bases and at J to 5 bases, leaving 13 bases not matched to a gene. The CDR3 region is CASSPRQGGPLHQPQHF. The CDR3 DNA is TGTGCCAGTAGTCCCAGACAGGGGGGCCCTTTACATCAGCCCCAGCATTTT.

The chain links TRBV14 to TRBJ1-4, with D unclear. There are 16 residues in the CDR3. Trimming took 4 bases from V and 7 from J, leaving 19 bases between them. Germline CDR1 reads SGHDN; CDR2 reads FVKESK. For the CDR3, the DNA is TGTGCCAGCAGCCCCCCGGGAGGCAGAAGTGGTGAAAAACTGTTTTTT. This codes for CASSPPGGRSGEKLFF. Supplemented by reference TRBV14 and TRBJ1-4, the full variable domain reads EAGVTQFPSHSVIEKGQTVTLRCDPISGHDNLYWYRRVMGKEIKFLLHFVKESKQDESGMPNNRFLAERTGGTYSTLKVQPAELEDSGVYFCASSPPGGRSGEKLFFGSGTQLSVL.

The chain has TRBV4-3 and TRBJ2-1; no definite D call. Deletions cut 0 bases from V and 9 bases from J, with 12 bases between. This CDR3 contains 14 residues. Germline CDR1 reads LGHNA; CDR2 reads YSLEER. In DNA form, the CDR3 reads TGCGCCAGCAGCCAAGATATGCTAGGTGGTGAGCAGTTCTTC. Encoded protein: CASSQDMLGGEQFF.

This chain joins TRBV6-4 and TRBJ2-6; TRBD1 matches at 10 bases. This CDR3 contains 20 residues. CDR1 and CDR2 (germline): MRHNA, SNTAGT. The V gene end was trimmed by 0 bases and the J gene end by 0 bases; junction bases not matched to a gene: 8. DNA for the CDR3: TGTGCCAGCAGTGACTCGACAGGGGGCTTATCCCTCTCTGGGGCCAACGTCCTGACTTTC. Residues: CASSDSTGGLSLSGANVLTF.

The gene calls are TRBV6-5 and TRBJ2-5; D gene uncertain. The V end lost 6 bases, the J end lost 7 bases, and 9 bases lay between the germline ends. Germline CDR1 MNHEY, CDR2 SVGAGI. The length of the CDR3 is 11 residues. The CDR3 sequence: CASSSGGTQYF. CDR3 DNA: TGTGCCAGCAGCTCGGGCGGGACCCAGTACTTC.

This sequence joins TRBV4-1 and TRBJ2-5, with 7 bases that match TRBD1. Germline-derived CDR1 and CDR2 are MGHRA and YSYEKL. After removal of 3 bases from V and 11 bases from J, the junction contained 15 bases not matched to a gene. The CDR3 consists of 15 residues. CDR3 protein: CASSHSGTAPGEQYF. CDR3 nucleotides: TGCGCCAGCAGCCATTCCGGGACAGCCCCTGGAGAGCAGTACTTC.

The chain links TRBV15 to TRBJ2-1; D perhaps matches TRBD2 (6 bases). The CDR3 length is 16 residues. Per the germline V gene, CDR1 is LNHNV and CDR2 is YYDKDF (reference sequence). Deletions cut 1 base from V and 0 bases from J, with 10 bases between. CDR3 bases: TGTGCCACCAGCAGAGGTCGGGGGAACTCCTACAATGAGCAGTTCTTC. The encoded protein is CATSRGRGNSYNEQFF.